A single sample gave rise to the 10 T cell receptor beta chains below, sequenced in a study of cytomegalovirus exposure and HLA in healthy donors. The primer mix had 60 Vbeta and 13 Jbeta primers. Profiling relied on immunoSEQ multiplex PCR, and the TCRdb table lists in-frame clones only, not all of them. Of roughly 200,000 clones in the sample, about four fifths are singletons; the top ten hold around 2.8%. Material: PBMCs. The receptors come from a man younger than 45 in good health and CMV-seronegative.

This chain links TRBV27 with TRBJ2-7; the match to TRBD1 covers 9 bases. Per the germline V gene, CDR1 is MNHEY and CDR2 is SMNVEV (reference sequence). Germline trimming cut 5 bases from V and 6 bases from J; bases unmatched to any gene: 11. The CDR3 sequence is 15 residues long. CDR3 amino acids: CASSGVGTGKIEQYF. CDR3 DNA sequence: TGTGCCAGCAGTGGGGTTGGGACAGGGAAGATCGAGCAGTACTTC.

The V gene is TRBV27, the J gene TRBJ2-7, with D possibly being TRBD1 (5 bases). The CDR3 has 15 amino acids. Trimming removed 6 bases at V and 2 bases at J, with 17 bases between. Per the germline V gene, CDR1 is MNHEY and CDR2 is SMNVEV (reference sequence). CDR3 nucleotides: TGTGCCAGCAGCTTCACAGGCCTAACGACCTACGAGCAGTACTTC. It codes for CASSFTGLTTYEQYF.

This clone occurred once. V gene TRBV7-2 combines with J gene TRBJ2-1; D is possibly TRBD1 (5 bases). The V gene's germline CDR1 is SGHTA and CDR2 FQGNSA. The CDR3 has 12 residues. The germline V and J ends were trimmed by 5 bases and 8 bases, with 10 bases remaining between them. CDR3 bases: TGTGCCAGCAGCCCCCAGGGCTATGAGCAGTTCTTC. This translates into CASSPQGYEQFF.

The chain uses TRBV15 and TRBJ2-7; D might be TRBD2 (5 bases). CDR1 is LNHNV, CDR2 YYDKDF, per germline (reference sequence). The germline V and J ends were trimmed by 3 bases and 2 bases, with 14 bases remaining between them. The CDR3 consists of 15 residues. The CDR3 DNA is TGTGCCACCAGCAGCGATTGGGGAGAGACCTACGAGCAGTACTTC. Its protein is CATSSDWGETYEQYF.

The V gene is TRBV5-1, the J gene TRBJ1-4, with no clear D. Germline-derived CDR1 and CDR2 are SGHRS and YFSETQ. Trimming stripped 5 bases from V and 0 bases from J, with 14 bases between. The CDR3 sequence is 16 residues long. The CDR3 here is CASRPLLTATNEKLFF. CDR3 bases: TGCGCCAGCAGACCTTTACTTACGGCAACTAATGAAAAACTGTTTTTT.

The V call is TRBV5-1, the J call TRBJ1-1, with 8 bases that match TRBD1. CDR1 is SGHRS, CDR2 YFSETQ, per germline. V gave up 5 bases and J gave up 1 base; unmatched junction bases: 7. The CDR3 has 15 residues. The CDR3 sequence is CASRRQGMSNTEAFF. The CDR3 DNA follows: TGCGCCAGCAGAAGACAGGGGATGTCGAACACTGAAGCTTTCTTT.

The chain is built from TRBV10-3 and TRBJ2-5, with 16 bases aligning to TRBD2. The length of the CDR3 is 19 residues. Germline CDR1 reads ENHRY; CDR2 reads SYGVKD. J lost 5 bases, V lost 5 bases, and 14 bases had no gene match. As DNA, the CDR3 is TGTGCCATCAGTCCCTGGGGGACTAGCGGGGGGGCAGCTCAGGAGACCCAGTACTTC. Its protein is CAISPWGTSGGAAQETQYF.

The chain carries TRBV5-1 and TRBJ2-3; weak D call: TRBD2 (6 bases). The CDR3 consists of 16 residues. CDR1 and CDR2 from the germline V gene are SGHRS and YFSETQ. Trimming cost V 10 bases and J 2 bases, with 23 bases left between them. The CDR3 DNA reads as TGCGCCCTACGCCCTACGGGGGAAGAGCACACAGATACGCAGTATTTT. It specifies CALRPTGEEHTDTQYF. The whole variable domain, filled in from reference TRBV5-1 and TRBJ2-3, reads KAGVTQTPRYLIKTRGQQVTLSCSPISGHRSVSWYQQTPGQGLQFLFEYFSETQRNKGNFPGRFSGRQFSNSRSEMNVSTLELGDSALYLCALRPTGEEHTDTQYFGPGTRLTVL.

DNA of the CDR3: TGCGCCAGCAGTCCATCGGGGACAGGGATAGAGCCCCAGCATTTT. Translating it yields CASSPSGTGIEPQHF. The chain carries TRBV23-1 and TRBJ1-5; 9 nucleotides line up with TRBD1. TRBV23-1 is marked as an open reading frame, function uncertain. The length of the CDR3 is 15 residues. With 4 bases clipped from V and 8 bases from J, the junction kept 9 bases outside the gene matches.

CDR3 sequence reads: CATRPRDRNWETQYF. The CDR3 coding sequence is TGTGCCACCCGCCCGAGGGATCGAAACTGGGAGACCCAGTACTTC. The chain carries TRBV28 and TRBJ2-5, with TRBD2 as a possible D gene (5 bases). V lost 10 bases and J 5 bases, leaving 23 bases between the germline ends. Germline values: CDR1 MDHEN, CDR2 SYDVKM. This CDR3 region has 15 residues.